The 26 T cell receptor beta chains below all came from one sample that was sequenced in a study of blood T cell repertoires in COVID-19. This table comes from immunoSEQ multiplex PCR, and its TCRdb copy is limited to in-frame clones, with some not included. The table shows roughly 220,000 clones, with roughly 89% occurring only once. Sequenced material: PBMCs or T cells enriched from blood (not recorded which). These receptors all stem from a man aged 25 to 40 who had been exposed to COVID-19.

This clone was observed a single time. The chain joins TRBV10-2 to TRBJ2-3; 11 nucleotides agree with TRBD2. The V gene's germline CDR1 is WSHSY and CDR2 SAAADI. This CDR3 region has 17 residues. V was pared by 3 bases and J by 0 bases, with 5 bases of the junction left unmatched. The DNA for the CDR3 is TGCGCCAGCAGTGATCCACTAGCGGGGGCTAGCACAGATACGCAGTATTTT. Translated: CASSDPLAGASTDTQYF.

The rearrangement joins TRBV7-6 to TRBJ1-3, with 8 nucleotides matching TRBD1. There are 16 residues in the CDR3. The germline gives CDR1 SGHVS, CDR2 FNYEAQ. The J segment lost 2 bases and the V segment lost 1 base, leaving 4 bases of the junction unmatched. This CDR3 reads CASSLVAGGPGNTIYF. The CDR3 DNA sequence: TGTGCCAGCAGCTTAGTAGCAGGGGGCCCTGGAAACACCATATATTTT.

This sequence joins TRBV5-1 and TRBJ1-6; D not certain. Germline-derived CDR1 and CDR2 are SGHRS and YFSETQ. This CDR3 region has 13 residues. V lost 0 bases to trimming and J lost 11 bases, with 9 bases between them. The CDR3 sequence is CASSLESGAPLHF. In DNA, the CDR3 is TGCGCCAGCAGCTTGGAGTCCGGGGCACCCCTCCACTTT. Together with reference TRBV5-1 and TRBJ1-6, the CDR3 gives the full variable domain: KAGVTQTPRYLIKTRGQQVTLSCSPISGHRSVSWYQQTPGQGLQFLFEYFSETQRNKGNFPGRFSGRQFSNSRSEMNVSTLELGDSALYLCASSLESGAPLHFGNGTRLTVT.

J is TRBJ2-6 and V is TRBV5-4; D remains ambiguous. The CDR3 runs to 18 residues. Germline CDR1 is SGHNT and CDR2 is YYREEE (reference sequence). Between the trimmed V and J ends, which lost 4 bases and 0 bases, there was a span of 17 bases. The CDR3 nucleotides read TGTGCCAGCAGCCCCCTCGGCCAGGCGTCCTCTGGGGCCAACGTCCTGACTTTC. It is translated as CASSPLGQASSGANVLTF.

V is TRBV9 and J is TRBJ1-1, with TRBD1 matching 7 bases. The ends lost 3 bases at V and 8 bases at J; junction bases unmatched: 10. The germline V gene has CDR1 SGDLS and CDR2 YYNGEE. The CDR3 is 14 residues long. CDR3 DNA: TGTGCCAGCAGCGCCGCCCCGGGACAGTCAGAAGCTTTCTTT. The encoded protein is CASSAAPGQSEAFF. Variable domain in full (rest from reference TRBV9 and TRBJ1-1): DSGVTQTPKHLITATGQRVTLRCSPRSGDLSVYWYQQSLDQGLQFLIQYYNGEERAKGNILERFSAQQFPDLHSELNLSSLELGDSALYFCASSAAPGQSEAFFGQGTRLTVV.

The V call is TRBV10-1, the J call TRBJ2-1; D may be TRBD2 (5 bases). Germline loops: CDR1 WNHNN, CDR2 SYGVQD (reference sequence). The CDR3 covers 16 residues. V was clipped by 0 bases and J by 3 bases, with 12 bases between them. CDR3: CASSESRSGIYNEQFF. The CDR3, as DNA: TGCGCCAGCAGTGAGTCGCGGTCGGGAATCTACAATGAGCAGTTCTTC.

V usage is TRBV19 and J usage is TRBJ1-5, with D hard to call. Looked up from germline, CDR1 is LNHDA and CDR2 is SQIVND (reference sequence). CDR3 length equals 15 residues. The V gene lost 3 bases and the J gene lost 2 bases, with 11 bases spanning the gap. The CDR3, as DNA: TGTGCCAGTAGTATTTCGGCAGAGGGCAATCAGCCCCAGCATTTT. It encodes CASSISAEGNQPQHF.

The gene calls are TRBV12-1 and TRBJ2-5; the table's D call, TRBD2, has no DNA check behind it. TRBV12-1 is given as a pseudogene. This CDR3 spans 15 amino acids. DNA of the CDR3: TGTGCCAGCAGCGCTACTAGGTTCGCAGGCGAGACCCAGTACTTC. Translated: CASSATRFAGETQYF.

The chain links TRBV7-2 to TRBJ1-2, with D possibly TRBD1 on 5 matching bases. Trimming stripped 5 bases from V and 2 bases from J, with 9 bases between. CDR1 and CDR2 from the germline V gene are SGHTA and FQGNSA. The CDR3 is made up of 13 amino acids. CDR3 in amino acids: CASSAQENYGYTF. In nucleotides, the CDR3 is TGTGCCAGCAGCGCACAGGAGAACTATGGCTACACCTTC.

This chain links TRBV4-2 with TRBJ2-2; maybe TRBD2 (6 bases). The CDR3 totals 17 residues. The germline V gene encodes CDR1 LGHNA and CDR2 YNFKEQ. V dropped 0 bases and J dropped 1 base, with 12 bases sitting between them. In DNA, the CDR3 is TGTGCCAGCAGCCAAGATGGGGGGTTCCTGAACACCGGGGAGCTGTTTTTT. The encoded protein is CASSQDGGFLNTGELFF.

The J gene is TRBJ2-1, the V gene TRBV4-1; D unresolved. The V and J ends lost 0 bases and 8 bases respectively, with 20 bases between them. This CDR3 contains 17 residues. Germline V gene lookup returns CDR1 MGHRA and CDR2 YSYEKL. CDR3 DNA sequence: TGCGCCAGCAGCCAAGATAAGTTGGTCGCGGCCGGCGATGAGCAGTTCTTC. Translation gives CASSQDKLVAAGDEQFF.

This chain joins TRBV4-2 and TRBJ2-3, with 9 bases fitting TRBD2. Losses at the gene ends were 7 bases for V and 5 bases for J; bases not matched to a gene: 16. The V gene's germline CDR1 is LGHNA and CDR2 YNFKEQ. The CDR3 has 17 residues. This CDR3 is CASNPGGAGGRQDTQYF. CDR3 nucleotide sequence: TGTGCCAGCAACCCAGGAGGGGCGGGGGGGCGCCAAGATACGCAGTATTTT.

The gene calls are TRBV5-1 and TRBJ2-5; possible D gene TRBD1, 5 bases. Between the trimmed V and J ends, which lost 4 bases and 2 bases, there was a span of 12 bases. The CDR3 has 14 residues. From germline, CDR1 is SGHRS and CDR2 YFSETQ. The CDR3 sequence: CASSMLGVQETQYF. The DNA for the CDR3 is TGCGCCAGCAGCATGTTAGGGGTACAAGAGACCCAGTACTTC.

This chain connects TRBV23-1 to TRBJ2-7, with D possibly TRBD1 on 5 matching bases. TRBV23-1 carries the ORF label, with uncertain function. V lost 7 bases, J lost 5 bases, and 18 bases lay in between. The CDR3 runs 14 residues. The CDR3 DNA is TGCGCCAGCATTGTCGGAAGGGGTCAAAACGAGCAGTACTTC. This gives the protein CASIVGRGQNEQYF.

The V gene is TRBV12-3 or TRBV12-4, the J gene TRBJ2-3; D is possibly TRBD2 (5 bases). The length of the CDR3 is 12 residues. The ends were cut back, 5 bases at V and 8 bases at J, with 11 bases in the middle. CDR3 in amino acids: CASSTTAGTQYF. Here the CDR3 DNA reads TGTGCCAGCAGTACCACGGCGGGTACGCAGTATTTT.

The J gene is TRBJ2-2, the V gene TRBV7-9, with 7 bases fitting TRBD2. The CDR3 length is 17 residues. V lost 3 bases to trimming and J lost 1 base; unmatched junction nucleotides: 8. Germline CDR1 reads SEHNR; CDR2 reads FQNEAQ (reference sequence). CDR3 DNA sequence: TGTGCCAGCAGCTTCAGCGGGGTTACGCTGAACACCGGGGAGCTGTTTTTT. This gives the protein CASSFSGVTLNTGELFF.

V usage is TRBV7-2 and J usage is TRBJ2-1, with 10 bases aligning to TRBD1. The CDR3 totals 19 residues. CDR1 and CDR2 from the germline V gene are SGHTA and FQGNSA. The trim removed 5 bases at V and 7 bases at J, leaving 20 bases unmatched. The CDR3 here is CASSLNTPAGTGVINEQFF. CDR3 DNA sequence: TGTGCCAGCAGCCTCAACACTCCCGCCGGGACAGGGGTAATAAATGAGCAGTTCTTC.

The chain is built from TRBV14 and TRBJ2-3, with D uncertain. The germline V gene encodes CDR1 SGHDN and CDR2 FVKESK. With 4 bases removed from V and 0 bases from J, the gap between germline ends came to 8 bases. This CDR3 comprises 14 residues. CDR3 sequence: CASSPIYSTDTQYF. CDR3 in DNA: TGTGCCAGCAGCCCAATCTACAGCACAGATACGCAGTATTTT.

This chain connects TRBV5-1 to TRBJ2-7; maybe TRBD2 (6 bases). The V end was cut by 7 bases, the J end by 3 bases, with 17 bases between. There are 14 residues in the CDR3. Germline V gene data show CDR1 as SGHRS and CDR2 as YFSETQ. The CDR3 reads CASSLEVTSYEQYF. The DNA of the CDR3 is TGCGCCAGCTCATTGGAGGTGACTAGCTACGAGCAGTACTTC.

This clone was seen a handful of times. The rearrangement uses TRBV5-5 and TRBJ1-2, with unresolved D. The CDR3 sequence is 13 residues long. The germline V and J ends were trimmed by 4 bases and 4 bases, with 11 bases remaining between them. Per the germline V gene, CDR1 is SGHKS and CDR2 is YYEKEE (reference sequence). The DNA of the CDR3 is TGTGCCAGCAGCCCAGACTCAACCTATGGCTACACCTTC. This codes for CASSPDSTYGYTF.

V usage is TRBV9 and J usage is TRBJ1-5; no reliable D call. The V and J ends lost 1 base and 0 bases respectively, with 8 bases between them. This CDR3 comprises 15 residues. The germline V gene encodes CDR1 SGDLS and CDR2 YYNGEE. CDR3 DNA sequence: TGTGCCAGCAGCGTAAACCCTAATAGCAATCAGCCCCAGCATTTT. This encodes CASSVNPNSNQPQHF.

CDR3 sequence (DNA): TGTGCCAGCAGCTCTCCCGGGACTAGGGACGAGACCCAGTACTTC. This codes for CASSSPGTRDETQYF. The chain couples TRBV3-1 (or the pseudogene TRBV3-2) to TRBJ2-5; 8 positions agree with TRBD2. The length of the CDR3 is 15 residues. V trimming: 5 bases; J trimming: 5 bases; junction bases outside the gene matches: 10. Germline CDR1 is LGHDT and CDR2 is YNNKEL (reference sequence).

This clone was counted between two and nine times. The chain links TRBV7-3 to TRBJ2-2; TRBD2 matches 8 bases. Germline CDR1 is SGHTA and CDR2 is FQGTGA. With 2 bases clipped from V and 5 bases from J, the junction kept 10 bases outside the gene matches. The CDR3 covers 17 residues. The CDR3 DNA reads as TGTGCCAGCAGCTTACTGCGTGGGGGCGGGAGGACCGGGGAGCTGTTTTTT. Protein: CASSLLRGGGRTGELFF.

The gene calls are TRBV18 and TRBJ2-5, with TRBD1 matching 7 bases. V lost 6 bases, J lost 9 bases, and 10 bases stayed unmatched. Germline V gene lookup returns CDR1 KGHSH and CDR2 LQKENI. This CDR3 spans 13 amino acids. The CDR3 DNA sequence: TGTGCCAGCTCCGGGACAGCTACAGGGGCCCAGTACTTC. Amino acids: CASSGTATGAQYF.

This CDR3 reads CASSAYPNEQFF. The CDR3 DNA follows: TGTGCCAGCAGTGCCTACCCTAATGAGCAGTTCTTC. The chain combines TRBV25-1 with TRBJ2-1; D gene unclear. This CDR3 spans 12 amino acids. Germline values: CDR1 MGHDK, CDR2 SYGVNS. V was clipped by 4 bases and J by 7 bases, with 8 bases between them. The full variable domain, in which reference TRBV25-1 and TRBJ2-1 provide the parts outside the CDR3, is EADIYQTPRYLVIGTGKKITLECSQTMGHDKMYWYQQDPGMELHLIHYSYGVNSTEKGDLSSESTVSRIRTEHFPLTLESARPSHTSQYLCASSAYPNEQFFGPGTRLTVL.

V and J are TRBV7-6 and TRBJ2-7; D is ambiguous. V lost 0 bases to trimming and J lost 0 bases, with 12 bases between them. The CDR3 contains 16 residues. CDR1 and CDR2 from the germline V gene are SGHVS and FNYEAQ. The CDR3 sequence: CASSLARPESSYEQYF. DNA of the CDR3: TGTGCCAGCAGCTTAGCGCGGCCGGAAAGCTCCTACGAGCAGTACTTC.